Listed here are 23 T cell receptor beta chains from one sample, sequenced in a study of T cell responses to AZD1222 COVID-19 vaccine. Profiled with immunoSEQ multiplex PCR; TCRdb holds only in-frame clones, not every one. The table lists around 130,000 clones, more than 75% of them singletons. Sample: peripheral blood, taken 28 days after the second AZD1222 dose. All receptors come from an adult who received the AZD1222 COVID-19 vaccine.

This chain connects TRBV5-6 to TRBJ2-5, with D perhaps TRBD1 or TRBD2 (6 bases each). The CDR3 runs 15 residues. Germline-derived CDR1 and CDR2 are SGHDT and YYEEEE. The V gene lost 2 bases and the J gene lost 4 bases, with 15 bases spanning the gap. CDR3 in DNA: TGTGCCAGCAGCTTTAAGGGGGGTACGGGAGAGACCCAGTACTTC. This sequence encodes CASSFKGGTGETQYF.

As for this clone: This sample includes further DNA sequences coding for the same CDR3. The chain uses TRBV10-3 and TRBJ2-3; TRBD2 aligns across 8 bases. Trimming took 8 bases from V and 3 from J; bases not matched to a gene: 1. This CDR3 is 12 amino acids long. The germline gives CDR1 ENHRY, CDR2 SYGVKD. This chain's CDR3 is CAISGGTDTQYF. DNA of the CDR3: TGTGCCATCTCGGGGGGGACAGATACGCAGTATTTT.

This clone was picked up one time. The chain carries TRBV24-1 and TRBJ1-5; maybe TRBD1 (6 bases). V was cut by 3 bases and J by 7 bases, with 9 bases left in between. Germline V gene lookup returns CDR1 KGHDR and CDR2 SFDVKD. CDR3 size: 13 residues. The CDR3 is CATSDGGQQPQHF. The CDR3 DNA follows: TGTGCCACCAGTGATGGGGGCCAGCAGCCCCAGCATTTT.

This chain connects TRBV20-1 to TRBJ2-1; the match to TRBD2 covers 10 bases. This CDR3 has 11 amino acids. V lost 2 bases and J lost 16; bases outside the gene matches: 5. CDR1 and CDR2 from the germline V gene are DFQATT and SNEGSKA (reference sequence). The CDR3, as DNA: TGCAGTGCTAGATACTCTAGCGGGAGTTTCTTC. Translated, it gives CSARYSSGSFF.

This CDR3 reads CSALDRGSPEQYF. CDR3 DNA: TGCAGCGCCCTGGACAGGGGATCACCCGAGCAGTACTTC. V gene TRBV29-1 combines with J gene TRBJ2-7, with 9 positions matching TRBD1. Trimming removed 7 bases from V and 6 bases from J; junction bases left unmatched: 10. Germline CDR1 SQVTM, CDR2 ANQGSEA. This CDR3 has 13 amino acids.

The chain joins TRBV28 to TRBJ1-4; 10 bases agree with TRBD1. CDR3 length equals 14 residues. Per germline, CDR1 MDHEN and CDR2 SYDVKM. The V and J ends lost 4 bases and 8 bases, in that order; junction bases with no gene match: 4. CDR3 in DNA: TGTGCCAGCAGTTCGACAGGGGGCCTCGAAAAACTGTTTTTT. This encodes CASSSTGGLEKLFF.

The V gene is TRBV6-6, the J gene TRBJ2-7, with unresolved D. The germline V and J ends were trimmed by 4 bases and 1 base, with 11 bases remaining between them. Germline values: CDR1 MNHNY, CDR2 SVGAGI (reference sequence). This CDR3 has 14 residues. The CDR3 sequence is CASSFFLESYEQYF. CDR3 nucleotides: TGTGCCAGCAGTTTCTTCTTGGAGTCCTACGAGCAGTACTTC.

The J gene is TRBJ1-2, the V gene TRBV9; D gene uncertain. Trimming cost V 7 bases and J 2 bases, with 9 bases left between them. Germline loops: CDR1 SGDLS, CDR2 YYNGEE. The CDR3 has 12 residues. This CDR3 reads CASSQTNYGYTF. The CDR3 nucleotides read TGTGCCAGCTCGCAGACCAACTATGGCTACACCTTC.

The chain uses TRBV18 and TRBJ1-5, with D maybe TRBD1 (6 bases). The CDR3 runs to 15 residues. Germline CDR1 is KGHSH and CDR2 is LQKENI. Between the trimmed V and J ends, which lost 0 bases and 3 bases, there was a span of 9 bases. The CDR3 sequence: CASSPPPGANQPQHF. Written as DNA, the CDR3 is TGTGCCAGCTCACCACCGCCGGGGGCCAATCAGCCCCAGCATTTT. Combining the CDR3 with reference TRBV18 and TRBJ1-5 gives the whole variable domain NAGVMQNPRHLVRRRGQEARLRCSPMKGHSHVYWYRQLPEEGLKFMVYLQKENIIDESGMPKERFSAEFPKEGPSILRIQQVVRGDSAAYFCASSPPPGANQPQHFGDGTRLSIL.

The chain links TRBV30 to TRBJ2-5; 13 nucleotides match TRBD2. The germline CDR1 and CDR2 sequences are GTSNPN and SVGIG (reference sequence). CDR3 size: 18 residues. The V and J ends lost 5 bases and 4 bases, in that order; junction bases with no gene match: 16. CDR3 region: CAWGGGTSGNPGGETQYF. For the CDR3, the DNA is TGTGCCTGGGGGGGAGGGACTAGCGGGAACCCGGGCGGAGAGACCCAGTACTTC.

The count of this clone is one. The gene calls are TRBV20-1 and TRBJ2-1; a weak D match, TRBD2 (5 bases). With 6 bases removed from V and 10 bases from J, the gap between germline ends came to 13 bases. The germline gives CDR1 DFQATT, CDR2 SNEGSKA (reference sequence). The CDR3 runs 11 residues. The CDR3 DNA sequence: TGCAGTGCACAACTAGTGGGCGAGCAGTTCTTC. This sequence encodes CSAQLVGEQFF.

The chain is built from TRBV28 and TRBJ1-1, with D perhaps matching TRBD1 (6 bases). Germline lookup yields CDR1 MDHEN and CDR2 SYDVKM. V lost 0 bases to trimming and J lost 4 bases, with 12 bases between them. CDR3 length: 15 amino acids. The CDR3 region is CASSLWGAPATEAFF. The CDR3, as DNA: TGTGCCAGCAGTTTATGGGGGGCTCCGGCCACTGAAGCTTTCTTT.

Comment on this clone: One end of the junction does not line up with germline, which may come from a read error. The rearrangement links TRBV6-5 to TRBJ1-4; 11 nucleotides line up with TRBD1. CDR3 size: 13 residues. CDR1 is MNHEY, CDR2 SVGAGI, per germline. As DNA, the CDR3 is TGTGCCAGCAGTCCGGGACAGGGGGGTTCGGTAAGGTTT. Translating it yields CASSPGQGGSVRF.

The chain uses TRBV19 and TRBJ1-6; D is possibly TRBD1 (6 bases). Trimming took 7 bases from V and 3 from J, leaving 10 bases between them. The CDR3 spans 14 residues. The germline V gene encodes CDR1 LNHDA and CDR2 SQIVND (reference sequence). CDR3 protein: CASKRDNYNSPLHF. CDR3 in DNA: TGTGCCAGTAAGCGGGACAACTATAATTCACCCCTCCACTTT.

The chain recombines TRBV6-2 or TRBV6-3 with TRBJ1-2; D call uncertain. Germline loops: CDR1 MNHEY, CDR2 SVGEGT. This CDR3 spans 19 amino acids. V lost 2 bases and J 5 bases, leaving 27 bases between the germline ends. In DNA, the CDR3 is TGTGCCAGCAGTTACCTCTACCGGGGAGCCCTACCAAGCGAATATGGCTACACCTTC. It translates to CASSYLYRGALPSEYGYTF.

Here the CDR3 DNA reads TGTGCCAGCAGCCAACCGGGGCGCGGGGACACTGAAGCTTTCTTT. Its translation is CASSQPGRGDTEAFF. V gene TRBV4-2 combines with J gene TRBJ1-1; maybe TRBD1 (5 bases). V lost 2 bases and J lost 3, with 13 bases in between. CDR1 LGHNA and CDR2 YNFKEQ come from the germline V gene. The CDR3 is made up of 15 amino acids.

The chain combines TRBV29-1 with TRBJ2-5, with a possible D match to TRBD1 (6 bases). V was cut by 4 bases and J by 4 bases, with 16 bases left in between. The CDR3 has 14 amino acids. Germline V lookup: CDR1 SQVTM, CDR2 ANQGSEA. The chain's CDR3 is CSVGRTAIGETQYF. DNA of the CDR3: TGCAGCGTTGGGCGGACAGCTATTGGAGAGACCCAGTACTTC.

The V gene is TRBV9, the J gene TRBJ1-3; D is undetermined. Per germline, CDR1 SGDLS and CDR2 YYNGEE. This CDR3 region has 14 residues. The ends were cut back, 7 bases at V and 1 base at J, with 12 bases in the middle. CDR3 amino acids: CASGQAPSGNTIYF. CDR3 bases: TGTGCCAGCGGCCAGGCCCCTTCTGGAAACACCATATATTTT.

The chain links TRBV29-1 to TRBJ2-1; possible D gene TRBD1, 6 bases. The CDR3 length is 15 residues. V lost 4 bases and J 3 bases, leaving 16 bases between the germline ends. CDR1 and CDR2 from the germline V gene are SQVTM and ANQGSEA. The CDR3 reads CSVGTGTKIYNEQFF. The CDR3 bases are TGCAGCGTTGGCACCGGGACAAAAATCTACAATGAGCAGTTCTTC.

This clone was detected only once. V is TRBV6-5 and J is TRBJ2-7; TRBD1 agrees at 8 bases. The CDR3 is 13 amino acids. The germline gives CDR1 MNHEY, CDR2 SVGAGI. The junction had 12 bases not matched to a gene; V was cut back by 10 bases and J by 7 bases. The CDR3 protein is CATLDRELGEQYF. CDR3 in DNA: TGTGCCACCCTGGACAGGGAGTTGGGGGAGCAGTACTTC.

The chain carries TRBV9 and TRBJ2-2; D might be TRBD2 (6 bases). CDR1 and CDR2 (germline): SGDLS, YYNGEE. V gave up 0 bases and J gave up 2 bases, with 8 bases separating them. The length of the CDR3 is 15 residues. This CDR3 is CASSVGGVNTGELFF. DNA for the CDR3: TGTGCCAGCAGCGTAGGCGGGGTTAACACCGGGGAGCTGTTTTTT.

The chain uses TRBV7-2 and TRBJ1-6; D is perhaps TRBD1 (5 bases). CDR3 length: 15 amino acids. CDR1 and CDR2 from the germline V gene are SGHTA and FQGNSA. Trimming left V 1 base short and J 7 bases short, with 11 bases between. The CDR3 region is CASSLVPGSNSPLHF. CDR3 nucleotide sequence: TGTGCCAGCAGCTTAGTTCCAGGGTCAAATTCACCCCTCCACTTT.

The rearrangement links TRBV2 to TRBJ1-1, with D unresolved. V shed 8 bases and J shed 4 bases, with 17 bases lying between them. CDR3 length: 14 amino acids. Germline loops: CDR1 SNHLY, CDR2 FYNNEI. For the CDR3, the DNA is TGTGCCAGCGGGTCGGGATCGTTAGGCACTGAAGCTTTCTTT. It translates to CASGSGSLGTEAFF.